This T cell receptor beta chain stems from a study of Graves' ophthalmopathy and Graves' hyperthyroidism. Study-wide background: Peripheral blood sampling preceded any treatment and occurred at initial diagnosis.

The CDR3 loop spans 16 amino acids. V lost 6 bases, J lost 2 bases, and 16 bases lay in between. RNA transcripts yielded amplified TCR beta CDR3 regions. The workflow started with a first-round RT-PCR run with HTBI primers and then moved on to a second-round multiplex PCR. MiXCR, run by TCRdb on the multiplex PCR reads, gives a single entry per CDR3 protein. The data contain some 210,000 distinct CDR3 sequences, over 25% of them singletons. This clonotype appeared many times. This sequence originates from a man in his forties or fifties with Graves' ophthalmopathy. The genes are TRBV12-3 or TRBV12-4 and TRBJ2-2; D is unresolved. The sample comprised peripheral blood. CDR3 nucleotides: TGTGCCAGCAGCCCGACCCCTCCATTTAACACCGGGGAGCTGTTTTTT. Translated: CASSPTPPFNTGELFF.